The TCR beta chain under discussion was sequenced for a study of graft-versus-host responses after intestinal transplantation. Study details: Recipients obtained multivisceral, liver-intestinal, or isolated intestinal transplants. Each recipient received anti-thymocyte globulin induction, then tacrolimus and steroids for approximately three years.

The CDR3 is 11 amino acids. CDR1 is LGHNT and CDR2 is FRNRAP in the germline V gene. This clone has a single count. The antigen remains unidentified. Mismatch with germline at one junction end may stem from a read error. Whole-study results and caveats: GvH clones were found in recipient marrow; some appeared first in ileum or blood. Graft-donor T cell macrochimerism in patients accompanied high graft-versus-host to host-versus-graft clonal ratios in allografts.

Assay: immunoSEQ multiplex PCR; the TCRdb copy retains only in-frame clones and omits some. The sample lists approximately 90,000 clones; 75% to 95% were seen once. The specimen comprised unstimulated CD8+ T cells sorted from spleen or lymph node cells, sampled before intestinal transplant. This chain uses TRBV12-5 with TRBJ1-2; D unresolved. This clonotype originated in a human donor who received an intestinal transplant. CDR3 loop: CASGLVRSFLF. As DNA, the CDR3 is TGTGCTAGTGGTTTGGTTCGGAGTTTCCTCTTC. Variable domain in full (rest from reference TRBV12-5 and TRBJ1-2): DARVTQTPRHKVTEMGQEVTMRCQPILGHNTVFWYRQTMMQGLELLAYFRNRAPLDDSGMPKDRFSAEMPDATLATLKIQPSEPRDSAVYFCASGLVRSFLFGSGTRLTVV.